These T cell receptor beta chains were read from a single sample in a study of CD8 T cells in Susac syndrome. One entry per CDR3 protein results from TCRdb running MiXCR on the immunoSEQ multiplex PCR reads. The sample lists over 150,000 distinct CDR3 sequences, approximately 93% seen once, with approximately 0.094% in the top ten. The specimen sequenced was CD4+ T cells from PBMCs. Receptor source: a human donor with multiple sclerosis. The CDR3 runs from the conserved cysteine through the conserved F or W. D genes are given only for firm matches. Some rows mark clone size as missing; the rest say once, few, many or name a class of expanded clone.

v_gene: TRBV4-3
abundance: .
d_gene: TRBD2
j_gene: TRBJ2-1
CDR3aa: CASSQETSGVYNEQFF
CDR3nt: TGCGCCAGCAGCCAAGAAACTAGCGGGGTTTACAATGAGCAGTTCTTC

v_gene: TRBV7-2
abundance: once
d_gene: .
j_gene: TRBJ2-1
CDR3aa: CASSLDGFTYNEQFF
CDR3nt: TGTGCCAGCAGCTTAGACGGCTTTACCTACAATGAGCAGTTCTTC

v_gene: TRBV6-5
abundance: .
d_gene: .
j_gene: TRBJ1-2
CDR3aa: CASSTRDGGFYFSTF
CDR3nt: TGTGCCAGCAGTACTAGGGACGGTGGGTTCTATTTCTCCACCTTC

v_gene: TRBV10-3
abundance: .
d_gene: TRBD2
j_gene: TRBJ2-5
CDR3aa: CAIRELAGETQYF
CDR3nt: TGTGCCATCAGAGAACTAGCGGGAGAGACCCAGTACTTC

v_gene: TRBV11-2
abundance: .
d_gene: .
j_gene: TRBJ2-4
CDR3aa: CASSFAKNIQYF
CDR3nt: TGTGCCAGCAGCTTCGCCAAAAACATTCAGTACTTC

v_gene: TRBV6-6
abundance: .
d_gene: .
j_gene: TRBJ2-7
CDR3aa: CASRKGQISYEQYF
CDR3nt: TGTGCCAGCAGAAAAGGACAGATAAGCTACGAGCAGTACTTC

v_gene: TRBV6-2/TRBV6-3
abundance: .
d_gene: .
j_gene: TRBJ2-1
CDR3aa: CAVRGPGDNEQFF
CDR3nt: TGTGCCGTTAGAGGACCAGGGGACAATGAGCAGTTCTTC

v_gene: TRBV18
abundance: .
d_gene: .
j_gene: TRBJ1-2
CDR3aa: CASSPDLRSGYTF
CDR3nt: TGTGCCAGCTCTCCGGACCTACGGAGTGGCTACACCTTC

v_gene: TRBV4-1
abundance: .
d_gene: TRBD2
j_gene: TRBJ2-5
CDR3aa: CASSQVFAGDPYQETQYF
CDR3nt: TGCGCCAGCAGCCAAGTGTTCGCGGGGGACCCGTACCAAGAGACCCAGTACTTC

v_gene: TRBV7-2
abundance: .
d_gene: .
j_gene: TRBJ2-5
CDR3aa: CASSLAGAQETQYF
CDR3nt: TGTGCCAGCAGCTTAGCGGGTGCCCAAGAGACCCAGTACTTC

v_gene: TRBV28
abundance: .
d_gene: TRBD2
j_gene: TRBJ2-7
CDR3aa: CASSSTKAGRDEQYF
CDR3nt: TGTGCCAGCAGCTCGACCAAGGCGGGGAGGGACGAGCAGTACTTC

v_gene: TRBV10-3
abundance: once
d_gene: TRBD1
j_gene: TRBJ2-7
CDR3aa: CAISEFPTGVYEQYF
CDR3nt: TGTGCCATCAGTGAGTTTCCGACAGGGGTCTACGAGCAGTACTTC

v_gene: TRBV2
abundance: .
d_gene: .
j_gene: TRBJ1-3
CDR3aa: CASKGISSGNTIYF
CDR3nt: TGTGCCAGCAAGGGGATATCCTCTGGAAACACCATATATTTT

v_gene: TRBV20-1
abundance: .
d_gene: TRBD2
j_gene: TRBJ2-7
CDR3aa: CSANRGRGFEQYF
CDR3nt: TGCAGTGCTAATCGCGGGAGGGGGTTCGAGCAGTACTTC

v_gene: TRBV28
abundance: .
d_gene: TRBD2
j_gene: TRBJ2-5
CDR3aa: CARLMGSGRIETQYF
CDR3nt: TGTGCCAGATTAATGGGTAGCGGGAGAATAGAGACCCAGTACTTC

v_gene: TRBV6-1
abundance: .
d_gene: .
j_gene: TRBJ1-2
CDR3aa: CASRATRDTF
CDR3nt: TGTGCCAGCAGAGCTACCAGGGACACCTTC

v_gene: TRBV6-1
abundance: .
d_gene: .
j_gene: TRBJ1-5
CDR3aa: CASSETFNQPQHF
CDR3nt: TGTGCCAGCAGTGAGACATTCAATCAGCCCCAGCATTTT

v_gene: TRBV20-1
abundance: .
d_gene: .
j_gene: TRBJ2-5
CDR3aa: CSAKTLRGAKETQYF
CDR3nt: TGCAGTGCTAAAACCCTGAGAGGGGCTAAAGAGACCCAGTACTTC